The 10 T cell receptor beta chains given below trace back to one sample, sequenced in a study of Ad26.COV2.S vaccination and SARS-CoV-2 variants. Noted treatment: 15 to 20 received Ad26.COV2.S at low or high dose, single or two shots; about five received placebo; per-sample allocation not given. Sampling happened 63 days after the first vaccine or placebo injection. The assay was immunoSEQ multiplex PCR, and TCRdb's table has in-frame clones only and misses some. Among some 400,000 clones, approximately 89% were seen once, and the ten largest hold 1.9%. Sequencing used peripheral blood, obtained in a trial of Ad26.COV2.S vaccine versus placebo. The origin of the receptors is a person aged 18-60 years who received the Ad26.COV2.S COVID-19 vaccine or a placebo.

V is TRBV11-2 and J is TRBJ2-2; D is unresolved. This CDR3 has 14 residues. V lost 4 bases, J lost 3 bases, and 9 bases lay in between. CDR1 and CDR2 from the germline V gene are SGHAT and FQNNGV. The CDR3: CASSSRSHTGELFF. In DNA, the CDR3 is TGTGCCAGCAGCTCCCGGTCCCACACCGGGGAGCTGTTTTTT.

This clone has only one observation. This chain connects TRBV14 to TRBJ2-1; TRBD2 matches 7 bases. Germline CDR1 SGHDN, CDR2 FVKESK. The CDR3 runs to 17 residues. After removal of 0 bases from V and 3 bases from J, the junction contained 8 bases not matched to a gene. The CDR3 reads CASSQDRGRENYNEQFF. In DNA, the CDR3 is TGTGCCAGCAGCCAAGATCGAGGGCGGGAGAACTACAATGAGCAGTTCTTC.

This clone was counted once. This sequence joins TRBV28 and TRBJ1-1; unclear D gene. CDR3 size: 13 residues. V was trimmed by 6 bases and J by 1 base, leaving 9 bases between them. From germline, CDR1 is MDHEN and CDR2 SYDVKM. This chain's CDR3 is CASRATENTEAFF. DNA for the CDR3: TGTGCCAGCAGGGCTACAGAGAACACTGAAGCTTTCTTT.

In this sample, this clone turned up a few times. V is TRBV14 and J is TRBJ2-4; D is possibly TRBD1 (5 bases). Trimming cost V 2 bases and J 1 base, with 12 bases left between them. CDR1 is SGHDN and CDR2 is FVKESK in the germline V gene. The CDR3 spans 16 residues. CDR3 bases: TGTGCCAGCAGCCAACAGGGAAAAGAGGCCAAAAACATTCAGTACTTC. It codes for CASSQQGKEAKNIQYF.

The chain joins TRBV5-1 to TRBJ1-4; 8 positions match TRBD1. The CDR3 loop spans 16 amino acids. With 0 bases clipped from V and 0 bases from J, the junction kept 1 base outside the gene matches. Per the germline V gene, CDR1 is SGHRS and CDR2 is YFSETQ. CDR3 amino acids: CASSLGTGTTNEKLFF. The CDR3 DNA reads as TGCGCCAGCAGCTTGGGGACAGGGACAACTAATGAAAAACTGTTTTTT.

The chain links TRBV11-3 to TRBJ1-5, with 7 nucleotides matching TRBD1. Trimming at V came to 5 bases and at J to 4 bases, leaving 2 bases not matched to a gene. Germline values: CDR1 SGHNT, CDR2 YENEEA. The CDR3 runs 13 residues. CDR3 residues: CASSQGQNQPQHF. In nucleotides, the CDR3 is TGTGCCAGCAGCCAGGGACAGAATCAGCCCCAGCATTTT.

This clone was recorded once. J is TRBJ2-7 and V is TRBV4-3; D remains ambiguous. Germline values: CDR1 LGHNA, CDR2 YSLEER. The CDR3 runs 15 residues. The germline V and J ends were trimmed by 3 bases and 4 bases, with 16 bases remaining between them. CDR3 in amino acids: CASSQELSGSYEQYF. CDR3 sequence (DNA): TGCGCCAGCAGCCAGGAGTTATCGGGCTCTTACGAGCAGTACTTC.

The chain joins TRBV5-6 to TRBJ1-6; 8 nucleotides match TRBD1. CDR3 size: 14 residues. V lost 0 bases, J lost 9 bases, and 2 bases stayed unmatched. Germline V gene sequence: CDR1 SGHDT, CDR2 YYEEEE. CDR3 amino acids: CASSLGQGTSPLHF. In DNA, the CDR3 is TGTGCCAGCAGCTTGGGACAGGGGACTTCACCCCTCCACTTT.

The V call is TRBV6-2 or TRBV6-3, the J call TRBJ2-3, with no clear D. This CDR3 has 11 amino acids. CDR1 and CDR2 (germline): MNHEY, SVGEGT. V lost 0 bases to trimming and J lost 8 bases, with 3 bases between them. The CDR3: CASSYSVTQYF. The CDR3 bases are TGTGCCAGCAGTTACTCGGTTACGCAGTATTTT.

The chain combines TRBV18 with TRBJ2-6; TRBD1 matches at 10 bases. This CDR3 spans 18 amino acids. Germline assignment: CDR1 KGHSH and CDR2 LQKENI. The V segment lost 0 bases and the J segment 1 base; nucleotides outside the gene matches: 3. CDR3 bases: TGTGCCAGCTCACCACCTGGACAGGGGGTATCTGGGGCCAACGTCCTGACTTTC. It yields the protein CASSPPGQGVSGANVLTF.